Below are 27 T cell receptor beta chains sequenced from a single sample in a study of cytomegalovirus exposure and HLA in healthy donors. The PCR used 60 Vbeta and 13 Jbeta primers. Measured with immunoSEQ multiplex PCR; TCRdb has only the in-frame clones, and not every one. The sample shows over 150,000 clones, approximately 85% of them seen only once. Sample: PBMCs. Source of these receptors: a girl aged 2 to 9 in good health and CMV-seropositive.

This clone was detected only a few times. The rearrangement links TRBV6-1 to TRBJ2-5; D is unclear. The CDR3 extends over 15 amino acids. The germline CDR1 and CDR2 sequences are MNHNS and SASEGT. V lost 0 bases to trimming and J lost 4 bases, with 12 bases between them. The DNA for the CDR3 is TGTGCCAGCAGTGAAGCGGTCGGGTCAGCAGAGACCCAGTACTTC. This codes for CASSEAVGSAETQYF.

The V call is TRBV28, the J call TRBJ1-5; tentative D call: TRBD1 (5 bases). The CDR3 is made up of 14 amino acids. The ends were cut back, 3 bases at V and 7 bases at J, with 13 bases in the middle. The germline V gene has CDR1 MDHEN and CDR2 SYDVKM. The CDR3 sequence is CASSLVQGRQPQHF. The DNA of the CDR3 is TGTGCCAGCAGTTTGGTCCAGGGTAGGCAGCCCCAGCATTTT.

In the case of this clone: Other DNA sequences from this sample encode an identical CDR3 as well. The chain has TRBV28 and TRBJ2-7, with D perhaps matching TRBD2 (6 bases). The ends were cut back, 5 bases at V and 3 bases at J, with 11 bases in the middle. Germline-derived CDR1 and CDR2 are MDHEN and SYDVKM. This CDR3 spans 13 amino acids. CDR3 bases: TGTGCCAGCAGTCCAGGCGGGGTCTACGAGCAGTACTTC. Protein product: CASSPGGVYEQYF.

The chain is built from TRBV5-1 and TRBJ1-1, with D perhaps matching TRBD1 (5 bases). Between the trimmed V and J ends, which lost 3 bases and 1 base, there was a span of 10 bases. The germline V gene has CDR1 SGHRS and CDR2 YFSETQ. The CDR3 totals 14 residues. CDR3 amino acids: CASSYGGGNTEAFF. DNA for the CDR3: TGCGCCAGCAGCTATGGGGGGGGGAACACTGAAGCTTTCTTT.

This clone was seen only once. The chain is built from TRBV29-1 and TRBJ2-3; 8 nucleotides match TRBD1. The V gene end was trimmed by 6 bases and the J gene end by 4 bases; junction bases not matched to a gene: 6. This CDR3 has 13 residues. Germline values: CDR1 SQVTM, CDR2 ANQGSEA. The CDR3 protein is CSVRQGAADTQYF. The CDR3 coding sequence is TGCAGCGTCCGTCAGGGGGCGGCAGATACGCAGTATTTT.

The chain has TRBV30 and TRBJ1-3; TRBD1 aligns across 10 bases. The V gene end was trimmed by 7 bases and the J gene end by 4 bases; junction bases not matched to a gene: 16. The CDR3 is 17 amino acids. Germline V gene lookup returns CDR1 GTSNPN and CDR2 SVGIG (reference sequence). The CDR3 spells CAYSPGQGRPTGNTIYF. CDR3 bases: TGTGCCTACTCCCCGGGACAGGGGAGGCCAACGGGAAACACCATATATTTT.

The chain combines TRBV2 with TRBJ1-3, with D tentatively TRBD1 (5 bases). This CDR3 region has 14 residues. Germline CDR1 is SNHLY and CDR2 is FYNNEI. Deletions cut 1 base from V and 7 bases from J, with 11 bases between. CDR3 protein: CASSEGAGSNTIYF. CDR3 bases: TGTGCCAGCAGTGAAGGGGCAGGGTCGAACACCATATATTTT.

The chain combines TRBV10-3 with TRBJ2-1; TRBD2 agrees at 13 bases. Germline V gene lookup returns CDR1 ENHRY and CDR2 SYGVKD. The CDR3 is 17 amino acids. The ends lost 3 bases at V and 1 base at J; junction bases unmatched: 3. CDR3 nucleotides: TGTGCCATCAGTGAAACTAGCGGGAGGGGGTCCTACAATGAGCAGTTCTTC. Its protein product is CAISETSGRGSYNEQFF.

V and J are TRBV9 and TRBJ2-1; D is perhaps TRBD2 (6 bases). The CDR3 has 14 residues. The germline gives CDR1 SGDLS, CDR2 YYNGEE. Trimming stripped 1 base from V and 6 bases from J, with 11 bases between. The DNA for the CDR3 is TGTGCCAGCAGCGTAACGGGAGTAGGCAATGAGCAGTTCTTC. This gives the protein CASSVTGVGNEQFF. Combining the CDR3 with reference TRBV9 and TRBJ2-1 gives the whole variable domain DSGVTQTPKHLITATGQRVTLRCSPRSGDLSVYWYQQSLDQGLQFLIQYYNGEERAKGNILERFSAQQFPDLHSELNLSSLELGDSALYFCASSVTGVGNEQFFGPGTRLTVL.

The chain links TRBV2 to TRBJ2-5, with TRBD2 as a possible D gene (5 bases). This CDR3 is 12 amino acids long. Germline CDR1 SNHLY, CDR2 FYNNEI. V shed 7 bases and J shed 4 bases, with 10 bases lying between them. CDR3 bases: TGTGCCAGCACGGGCGCGGGAGAGACCCAGTACTTC. This encodes CASTGAGETQYF.

This chain connects TRBV9 to TRBJ2-7; tentatively, D is TRBD1 (5 bases). The CDR3 is 16 amino acids. Germline lookup yields CDR1 SGDLS and CDR2 YYNGEE. V dropped 0 bases and J dropped 4 bases, with 17 bases sitting between them. CDR3 in DNA: TGTGCCAGCAGCGTAGGTCAGGGCCCCTACCCTTACGAGCAGTACTTC. It specifies CASSVGQGPYPYEQYF. Based on the CDR3 plus reference TRBV9 and TRBJ2-7, the full variable domain is DSGVTQTPKHLITATGQRVTLRCSPRSGDLSVYWYQQSLDQGLQFLIQYYNGEERAKGNILERFSAQQFPDLHSELNLSSLELGDSALYFCASSVGQGPYPYEQYFGPGTRLTVT.

This chain joins TRBV5-1 and TRBJ2-3, with a possible D match to TRBD2 (6 bases). Germline lookup yields CDR1 SGHRS and CDR2 YFSETQ. Deletions cut 5 bases from V and 5 bases from J, with 9 bases between. This CDR3 has 12 amino acids. This chain's CDR3 is CASSPGEDTQYF. CDR3 nucleotides: TGCGCCAGCAGTCCGGGGGAAGATACGCAGTATTTT.

The J gene is TRBJ1-5, the V gene TRBV4-1; 7 bases fit TRBD1. This CDR3 comprises 17 residues. Trimming cost V 1 base and J 1 base; bases outside gene matches: 7. CDR1 is MGHRA, CDR2 YSYEKL, per germline. The CDR3 DNA reads as TGCGCCAGCAGCCAAGCCAGGGGGGCAAGAAGCAATCAGCCCCAGCATTTT. Encoded protein: CASSQARGARSNQPQHF.

The chain uses TRBV30 and TRBJ1-5; possible D gene TRBD1, 5 bases. Looked up from germline, CDR1 is GTSNPN and CDR2 is SVGIG (reference sequence). The CDR3 has 14 amino acids. V lost 2 bases and J 8 bases, leaving 16 bases between the germline ends. CDR3 sequence (DNA): TGTGCCTGGAGTAAGGGGCAGGCCGCGGAGCCCCAGCATTTT. Amino acid sequence: CAWSKGQAAEPQHF.

V usage is TRBV15 and J usage is TRBJ2-5; no firm D call. V was trimmed by 0 bases and J by 5 bases, leaving 7 bases between them. The CDR3 has 13 amino acids. Germline V gene lookup returns CDR1 LNHNV and CDR2 YYDKDF (reference sequence). CDR3 in DNA: TGTGCCACCAGCAGAGATCGGGTTGAGACCCAGTACTTC. As protein: CATSRDRVETQYF.

The chain has TRBV5-4 and TRBJ1-2, with 9 nucleotides matching TRBD1. CDR1 is SGHNT and CDR2 is YYREEE in the germline V gene (reference sequence). Unmatched junction bases numbered 11, after V lost 4 bases and J lost 4 bases. The CDR3 has 16 amino acids. In DNA, the CDR3 is TGTGCCAGCAGCCCCTTATTGACAGGGGGTGGCTATGGCTACACCTTC. Protein sequence: CASSPLLTGGGYGYTF.

The chain is built from TRBV28 and TRBJ1-5; 7 bases line up with TRBD1. This CDR3 has 16 residues. Germline values: CDR1 MDHEN, CDR2 SYDVKM. Losses at the gene ends were 1 base for V and 6 bases for J; bases not matched to a gene: 9. This chain's CDR3 is CASSLYSAYRGQPQHF. CDR3 sequence (DNA): TGTGCCAGCAGTTTATACTCCGCCTACAGGGGTCAGCCCCAGCATTTT. Using reference TRBV28 and TRBJ1-5 for the parts outside the CDR3, the full variable domain is DVKVTQSSRYLVKRTGEKVFLECVQDMDHENMFWYRQDPGLGLRLIYFSYDVKMKEKGDIPEGYSVSREKKERFSLILESASTNQTSMYLCASSLYSAYRGQPQHFGDGTRLSIL.

The rearrangement uses TRBV6-5 and TRBJ2-2; D may be TRBD1 (5 bases). Germline V CDR1 and CDR2: MNHEY, SVGAGI. With 4 bases removed from V and 5 bases from J, the gap between germline ends came to 8 bases. The CDR3 runs 13 residues. The CDR3 spells CASSSRQTGELFF. CDR3 nucleotides: TGTGCCAGCAGTTCTAGACAGACCGGGGAGCTGTTTTTT.

V usage is TRBV28 and J usage is TRBJ2-1; 11 nucleotides line up with TRBD1. Looked up from germline, CDR1 is MDHEN and CDR2 is SYDVKM. V trimming: 6 bases; J trimming: 8 bases; junction bases outside the gene matches: 3. The CDR3 sequence is 13 residues long. CDR3 sequence reads: CASRGGQGDEQFF. The CDR3 DNA follows: TGTGCCAGCAGGGGGGGACAGGGGGATGAGCAGTTCTTC.

The rearrangement links TRBV7-2 to TRBJ2-5; 7 nucleotides match TRBD2. The CDR3 is 16 residues long. The trim removed 5 bases at V and 5 bases at J, leaving 14 bases unmatched. The germline V gene encodes CDR1 SGHTA and CDR2 FQGNSA. The CDR3, as DNA: TGTGCCAGCAGCACACCGGGACTACACGAGGAGGAGACCCAGTACTTC. Translated: CASSTPGLHEEETQYF.

A few counts support this clone. J is TRBJ2-1 and V is TRBV7-2, with a possible D match to TRBD2 (6 bases). This CDR3 spans 14 amino acids. Trimming removed 9 bases from V and 0 bases from J, with 12 bases in between. Per germline, CDR1 SGHTA and CDR2 FQGNSA. CDR3 sequence reads: CARPSDSSYNEQFF. Here the CDR3 DNA reads TGTGCCAGACCTAGCGACAGCTCCTACAATGAGCAGTTCTTC.

The CDR3 region is CSVEWEDSNTGELFF. The CDR3 DNA reads TGCAGCGTTGAATGGGAGGATTCCAACACCGGGGAGCTGTTTTTT. V usage is TRBV29-1 and J usage is TRBJ2-2; D possibly corresponds to TRBD2 (6 bases). The germline CDR1 and CDR2 sequences are SQVTM and ANQGSEA. Trimming took 2 bases from V and 2 from J, leaving 12 bases between them. The CDR3 is 15 amino acids.

The rearrangement links TRBV4-1 to TRBJ2-6; TRBD2 aligns across 7 bases. The V segment lost 4 bases and the J segment 0 bases; nucleotides outside the gene matches: 3. The V gene's germline CDR1 is MGHRA and CDR2 YSYEKL. This CDR3 has 16 amino acids. The CDR3 DNA follows: TGCGCCAGCAGCCCTCCGGGGGGCTCTGGGGCCAACGTCCTGACTTTC. Translated: CASSPPGGSGANVLTF.

This clone appeared a single time. This sequence joins TRBV30 and TRBJ1-2; possible D gene TRBD1, 6 bases. This CDR3 contains 14 residues. V lost 5 bases and J lost 6, with 19 bases in between. Germline lookup yields CDR1 GTSNPN and CDR2 SVGIG (reference sequence). The CDR3 region has the DNA TGTGCCTGGGGGCGGGGGCGGTTTACGAATGGCTACACCTTC. This gives the protein CAWGRGRFTNGYTF.

This chain joins TRBV30 and TRBJ2-3; D remains unclear. Germline loops: CDR1 GTSNPN, CDR2 SVGIG (reference sequence). The V end lost 3 bases, the J end lost 0 bases, and 7 bases lay between the germline ends. The CDR3 runs 13 residues. CDR3 protein: CAWRQQSTDTQYF. CDR3 DNA: TGTGCCTGGAGACAGCAAAGCACAGATACGCAGTATTTT.

The V gene is TRBV15, the J gene TRBJ2-7; D gene uncertain. CDR1 is LNHNV and CDR2 is YYDKDF in the germline V gene (reference sequence). Deletions cut 3 bases from V and 7 bases from J, with 13 bases between. The CDR3 totals 13 residues. The CDR3: CATSSSPREEQYF. CDR3 bases: TGTGCCACCAGCAGCTCCCCCCGTGAGGAGCAGTACTTC.

The rearrangement links TRBV18 to TRBJ1-3; D may be TRBD1 (6 bases). V gave up 6 bases and J gave up 3 bases, with 12 bases separating them. The CDR3 runs to 14 residues. CDR1 is KGHSH, CDR2 LQKENI, per germline. DNA for the CDR3: TGTGCCAGCTCTCCCGGGACAAGTGGAAACACCATATATTTT. Amino acids: CASSPGTSGNTIYF.